Presented here are 19 T cell receptor beta chains from one specimen sequenced in a study of Ad26.COV2.S vaccination and SARS-CoV-2 variants. Treatment in this sample: some 20 received Ad26.COV2.S at low or high dose, single or two shots; 5 received placebo; per-sample allocation not given. After the first vaccine or placebo injection, samples were drawn on day 63. Libraries were prepared by immunoSEQ multiplex PCR; TCRdb keeps only in-frame clonotypes and omits some of them. Of fewer than 400,000 clones in the sample, about 82% are singletons; the top ten hold around 2%. The starting material was peripheral blood, obtained in a trial of Ad26.COV2.S vaccine versus placebo. Receptors originate from a person aged 18-65 years who received the Ad26.COV2.S COVID-19 vaccine or a placebo.

This clone was observed a single time. The rearrangement joins TRBV19 to TRBJ2-7; 11 positions agree with TRBD2. CDR1 and CDR2 from the germline V gene are LNHDA and SQIVND (reference sequence). This CDR3 contains 16 residues. J gave up 0 bases and V 6 bases, and 7 bases lay outside the gene matches. CDR3 sequence: CASSSYTSGSSYEQYF. CDR3 nucleotides: TGTGCCAGTAGCAGCTACACTAGCGGGAGCTCCTACGAGCAGTACTTC.

The gene calls are TRBV5-1 and TRBJ1-4; a weak D match, TRBD1 (5 bases). The CDR3 consists of 13 residues. The germline V gene has CDR1 SGHRS and CDR2 YFSETQ. The V end lost 5 bases, the J end lost 8 bases, and 13 bases lay between the germline ends. The CDR3 is CASRRRVDEKLFF. The CDR3 coding sequence is TGCGCCAGCAGACGCAGGGTTGACGAAAAACTGTTTTTT.

This sequence joins TRBV5-4 and TRBJ1-1; tentatively, D is TRBD1 (5 bases). The germline CDR1 and CDR2 sequences are SGHNT and YYREEE (reference sequence). V was trimmed by 4 bases and J by 1 base, leaving 20 bases between them. The CDR3 runs to 17 residues. In nucleotides, the CDR3 is TGTGCCAGCAGCCCTTGGGCGGGGGGAGGTGGGAACACTGAAGCTTTCTTT. It codes for CASSPWAGGGGNTEAFF. The full variable domain, its missing parts supplied by reference TRBV5-4 and TRBJ1-1, is ETGVTQSPTHLIKTRGQQVTLRCSSQSGHNTVSWYQQALGQGPQFIFQYYREEENGRGNFPPRFSGLQFPNYSSELNVNALELDDSALYLCASSPWAGGGGNTEAFFGQGTRLTVV.

The CDR3 sequence: CASSPLWGAEVQPQHF. Here the CDR3 DNA reads TGCGCCAGCAGCCCCTTATGGGGGGCGGAGGTTCAGCCCCAGCATTTT. The J gene is TRBJ1-5, the V gene TRBV4-1, with D perhaps TRBD1 (6 bases). CDR1 and CDR2 (germline): MGHRA, YSYEKL. V shed 4 bases and J shed 6 bases, with 19 bases lying between them. This CDR3 is built from 16 residues.

The V call is TRBV27, the J call TRBJ1-5; D possibly corresponds to TRBD1 (5 bases). V was trimmed by 5 bases and J by 3 bases, leaving 11 bases between them. This CDR3 has 14 residues. Germline V gene lookup returns CDR1 MNHEY and CDR2 SMNVEV (reference sequence). The CDR3 bases are TGTGCCAGCAGTGTCCGTGGGGCCAATCAGCCCCAGCATTTT. Residues: CASSVRGANQPQHF.

This rearrangement joins TRBV9 to TRBJ1-6; D gene uncertain. Germline-derived CDR1 and CDR2 are SGDLS and YYNGEE. This CDR3 is built from 14 residues. Trimming left V 2 bases short and J 7 bases short, with 10 bases between. CDR3 sequence (DNA): TGTGCCAGCAGCGTTTTAACGGAAAATTCACCCCTCCACTTT. This gives the protein CASSVLTENSPLHF.

This clone was detected once. The same CDR3 also results from other DNA sequences found in this sample. The chain recombines TRBV5-1 with TRBJ1-5; D is ambiguous. The CDR3 is 13 amino acids. V was pared by 4 bases and J by 0 bases, with 5 bases between. The germline V gene has CDR1 SGHRS and CDR2 YFSETQ. In DNA, the CDR3 is TGCGCCAGCAGCCTAGGTAGCAATCAGCCCCAGCATTTT. Residues: CASSLGSNQPQHF.

The V call is TRBV28, the J call TRBJ1-2; D is undetermined. Per the germline V gene, CDR1 is MDHEN and CDR2 is SYDVKM. Trimming pared 8 bases from V and 4 bases from J, leaving 17 bases between. The CDR3 runs 14 residues. Here the CDR3 reads CASGAQRDFYGYTF. CDR3 nucleotide sequence: TGTGCCAGCGGCGCCCAACGGGATTTCTATGGCTACACCTTC.

The chain employs TRBV28 and TRBJ1-1, with D unclear. V was clipped by 10 bases and J by 10 bases, with 16 bases between them. Germline V gives CDR1 MDHEN, CDR2 SYDVKM. CDR3 length: 11 amino acids. The CDR3 reads CATSYTGGAFF. The DNA of the CDR3 is TGTGCCACCTCCTACACGGGAGGAGCTTTCTTT.

This clone was recorded only once. The rearrangement joins TRBV28 to TRBJ2-7; 7 bases are shared with TRBD1. Looked up from germline, CDR1 is MDHEN and CDR2 is SYDVKM. The V and J ends lost 5 bases and 3 bases, in that order; junction bases with no gene match: 7. This CDR3 comprises 14 residues. The CDR3 coding sequence is TGTGCCAGCAGTGAGGAGACAGGGATCTACGAGCAGTACTTC. This sequence encodes CASSEETGIYEQYF.

As for this clone: The junction differs from germline at one of its ends, possibly a read error. The chain links TRBV6-5 to TRBJ1-1; D unresolved. CDR1 is MNHEY and CDR2 is SVGAGI in the germline V gene. The CDR3 contains 14 residues. The CDR3 region has the DNA TGTGCCAGCAGTGACTCGGGTCCCTACACTGAAGCTTTCTTT. It specifies CASSDSGPYTEAFF.

This chain joins TRBV7-9 and TRBJ2-3; 8 nucleotides align to TRBD1. The CDR3 length is 14 residues. Trimming at V came to 5 bases and at J to 0 bases, leaving 1 base not matched to a gene. The germline V gene has CDR1 SEHNR and CDR2 FQNEAQ (reference sequence). The CDR3 loop is CASSRQGSTDTQYF. The CDR3 region has the DNA TGTGCCAGCAGCCGACAGGGGAGCACAGATACGCAGTATTTT.

The V call is TRBV5-1, the J call TRBJ2-1, with TRBD2 identical over 9 bases. The CDR3 has 19 amino acids. Germline V gives CDR1 SGHRS, CDR2 YFSETQ. The ends lost 0 bases at V and 0 bases at J; junction bases unmatched: 10. CDR3 coding DNA: TGCGCCAGCAGCTTGGTTCTAGCGGGGACCCCTAGCTCCTACAATGAGCAGTTCTTC. Encoded protein: CASSLVLAGTPSSYNEQFF.

About this clone itself: A much more abundant neighbour one base away suggests this may be a read error. Other DNA sequences in the same sample also yield this CDR3. J is TRBJ2-6 and V is TRBV19; D tentatively reads TRBD1 or TRBD2 (6 bases each). CDR1 is LNHDA, CDR2 SQIVND, per germline (reference sequence). The CDR3 contains 16 residues. V lost 5 bases and J lost 4, with 15 bases in between. CDR3 coding DNA: TGTGCCAGTAGTTCATCCGGGGGCTGGGGGGCCAACGTCCTGACTTTC. This translates into CASSSSGGWGANVLTF.

This clone was seen a single time. The CDR3 loop reads CASSLDGEQETQYF. The CDR3 DNA follows: TGCGCCAGCAGCTTGGATGGGGAGCAAGAGACCCAGTACTTC. The gene calls are TRBV5-1 and TRBJ2-5; D may be TRBD2 (5 bases). The CDR3 has 14 residues. Trimming took off 0 bases at V and 2 bases at J, with 8 bases between the two ends. Germline CDR1 reads SGHRS; CDR2 reads YFSETQ.

This chain joins TRBV11-2 and TRBJ1-2; D is unclear. The V gene's germline CDR1 is SGHAT and CDR2 FQNNGV. Trimming took off 2 bases at V and 4 bases at J, with 17 bases between the two ends. CDR3 size: 16 residues. CDR3: CASSLTLGDRGYGYTF. The DNA of the CDR3 is TGTGCCAGCAGCTTAACACTCGGCGACCGGGGCTATGGCTACACCTTC.

This rearrangement joins TRBV6-2 or TRBV6-3 to TRBJ2-7; the D gene is possibly TRBD1 (6 bases). The CDR3 has 13 amino acids. Per the germline V gene, CDR1 is MNHEY and CDR2 is SVGEGT. The V end was cut by 6 bases, the J end by 3 bases, with 12 bases between. For the CDR3, the DNA is TGTGCCAGCAGCGACAACAGGGACTACGAGCAGTACTTC. Amino acid sequence: CASSDNRDYEQYF.

The chain recombines TRBV5-6 with TRBJ2-6; no definite D call. Germline V gene data show CDR1 as SGHDT and CDR2 as YYEEEE. The CDR3 has 11 residues. The V end lost 4 bases, the J end lost 14 bases, and 10 bases lay between the germline ends. The CDR3 bases are TGTGCCAGCAGCCGAATATCCATCCTGACTTTC. The encoded protein is CASSRISILTF.

V usage is TRBV19 and J usage is TRBJ1-1; 10 positions match TRBD1. The CDR3 totals 18 residues. Germline V gene sequence: CDR1 LNHDA, CDR2 SQIVND (reference sequence). With V trimmed by 3 bases and J by 1 base, 11 bases remained unmatched. Here the CDR3 DNA reads TGTGCCAGTAGTATCATATTCGGGACAGGGGATCCGAACACTGAAGCTTTCTTT. It is translated as CASSIIFGTGDPNTEAFF.